This entry features one T cell receptor (beta chain) sequence. This CDR3 has 13 residues. Germline assignment: CDR1 MDHEN and CDR2 SYDVKM. The PCR ran on 60 Vbeta and 13 Jbeta primers. Original data processing: Later reanalysis found around 74 million unique TCR beta chains, around 9.9 million of them shared. The method was immunoSEQ multiplex PCR; TCRdb's version includes in-frame clones alone and lacks a portion of them. Clone size and the V and J calls come from that table; the DNA yielded D and trimming. Among about 150,000 clones listed, just under 80% were seen once. This sample is part of a study of cytomegalovirus exposure and HLA in healthy donors. At sampling all donors were nominally healthy, likely with unrecorded immune exposures.

Sequencing used PBMCs. The clonotype was recovered from a young man in good health. The chain combines TRBV28 with TRBJ2-5; 8 nucleotides align to TRBD1. The assigned J gene may be wrong: the sequence end matches TRBJ2-7 better. The CDR3 reads CASSFNRGNEQYF. The CDR3 region has the DNA TGTGCCAGCAGTTTCAACAGGGGGAACGAGCAGTACTTC.